Shown below are 2 T cell receptor beta chains from a single sample sequenced in a study of blood T cell repertoires in COVID-19. Clones were sequenced by immunoSEQ multiplex PCR, and TCRdb holds only the in-frame ones, with some missing. The sample carries about 130,000 clones, around 80% recorded once. Source material: peripheral blood. These receptor sequences come from a man younger than 40 with COVID-19, enrolled during active disease.

This clone occurred a few times. The CDR3 sequence is CASSFGQGVADGYTF. The CDR3 coding sequence is TGTGCCAGCAGTTTCGGTCAGGGTGTGGCTGATGGCTACACCTTC. J is TRBJ1-2 and V is TRBV28, with a weak D call TRBD1 (5 bases). This CDR3 comprises 15 residues. Germline CDR1 reads MDHEN; CDR2 reads SYDVKM. Trimming took off 3 bases at V and 6 bases at J, with 17 bases between the two ends.

The genes are TRBV10-3 and TRBJ1-2, with D possibly matching TRBD1 (5 bases). This CDR3 contains 14 residues. Per germline, CDR1 ENHRY and CDR2 SYGVKD. Trimming pared 3 bases from V and 3 bases from J, leaving 11 bases between. This CDR3 is CAISEGRGYYGYTF. The CDR3 DNA is TGTGCCATCAGTGAAGGGAGGGGCTACTATGGCTACACCTTC.